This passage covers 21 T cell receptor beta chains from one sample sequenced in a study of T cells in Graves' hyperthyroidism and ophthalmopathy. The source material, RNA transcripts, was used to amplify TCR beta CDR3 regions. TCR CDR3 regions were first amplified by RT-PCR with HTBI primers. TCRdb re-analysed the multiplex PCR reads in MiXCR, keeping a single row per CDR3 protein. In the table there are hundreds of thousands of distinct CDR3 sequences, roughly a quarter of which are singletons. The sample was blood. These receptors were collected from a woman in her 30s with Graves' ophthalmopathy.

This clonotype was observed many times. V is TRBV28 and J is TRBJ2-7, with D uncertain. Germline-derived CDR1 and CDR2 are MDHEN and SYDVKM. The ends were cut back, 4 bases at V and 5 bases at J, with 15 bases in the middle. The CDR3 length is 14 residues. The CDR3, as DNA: TGTGCCAGCAGTTACGTTTTTGGACCCCACGAGCAGTACTTC. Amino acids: CASSYVFGPHEQYF.

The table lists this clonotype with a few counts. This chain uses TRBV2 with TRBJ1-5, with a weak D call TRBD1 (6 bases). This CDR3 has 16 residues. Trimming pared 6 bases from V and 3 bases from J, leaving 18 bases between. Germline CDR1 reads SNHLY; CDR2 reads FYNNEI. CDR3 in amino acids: CASRWTEVGDNQPQHF. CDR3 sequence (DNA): TGTGCCAGCAGGTGGACAGAGGTGGGAGACAATCAGCCCCAGCATTTT.

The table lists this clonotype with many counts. This CDR3 is CSARTLGTSGRYEQYF. DNA of the CDR3: TGCAGTGCTAGGACGCTTGGCACTAGCGGGCGATACGAGCAGTACTTC. This rearrangement joins TRBV20-1 to TRBJ2-7; 9 bases are a match to TRBD2. The V gene end was trimmed by 3 bases and the J gene end by 4 bases; junction bases not matched to a gene: 13. Germline V gives CDR1 DFQATT, CDR2 SNEGSKA (reference sequence). CDR3 length: 16 residues.

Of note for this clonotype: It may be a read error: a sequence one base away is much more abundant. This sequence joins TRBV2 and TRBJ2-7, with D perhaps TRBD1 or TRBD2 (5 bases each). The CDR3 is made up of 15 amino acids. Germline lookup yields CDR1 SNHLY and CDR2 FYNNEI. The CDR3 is CASSENRDASYGQYF. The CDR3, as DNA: TGTGCCAGCAGTGAAAACCGGGACGCGTCCTACGGGCAGTACTTC.

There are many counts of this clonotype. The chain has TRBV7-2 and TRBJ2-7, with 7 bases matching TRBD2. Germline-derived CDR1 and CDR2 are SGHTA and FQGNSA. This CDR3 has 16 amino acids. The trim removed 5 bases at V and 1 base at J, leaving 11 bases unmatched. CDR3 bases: TGTGCCAGCAGCAACCAGGAAGCTAGCGGATCCTACGAGCAGTACTTC. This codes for CASSNQEASGSYEQYF.

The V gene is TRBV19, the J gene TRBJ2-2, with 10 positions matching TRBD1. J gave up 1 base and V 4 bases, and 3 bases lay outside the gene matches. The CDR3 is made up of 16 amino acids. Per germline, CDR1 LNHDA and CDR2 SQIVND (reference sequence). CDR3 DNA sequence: TGTGCCAGTAGTAGTTGGACAGGGGGGAACACCGGGGAGCTGTTTTTT. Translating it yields CASSSWTGGNTGELFF.

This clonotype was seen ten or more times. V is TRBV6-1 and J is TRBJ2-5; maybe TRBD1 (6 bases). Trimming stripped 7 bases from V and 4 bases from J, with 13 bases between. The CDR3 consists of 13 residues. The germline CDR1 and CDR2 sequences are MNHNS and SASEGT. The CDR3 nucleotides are TGTGCCAGCACCCGGGTAGGGGGAGAGACCCAGTACTTC. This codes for CASTRVGGETQYF.

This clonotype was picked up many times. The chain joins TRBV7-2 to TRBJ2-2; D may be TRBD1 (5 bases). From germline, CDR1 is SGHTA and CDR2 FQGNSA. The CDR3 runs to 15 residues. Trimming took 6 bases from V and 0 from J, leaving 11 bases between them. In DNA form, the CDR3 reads TGTGCCAGCAGAGGACAAGGGTCGAACACCGGGGAGCTGTTTTTT. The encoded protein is CASRGQGSNTGELFF.

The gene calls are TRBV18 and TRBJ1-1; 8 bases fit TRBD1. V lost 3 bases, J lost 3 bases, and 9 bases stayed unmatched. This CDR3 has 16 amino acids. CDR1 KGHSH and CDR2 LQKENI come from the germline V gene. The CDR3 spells CASSPMPGGIDTEAFF. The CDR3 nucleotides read TGTGCCAGCTCACCGATGCCAGGGGGCATAGACACTGAAGCTTTCTTT.

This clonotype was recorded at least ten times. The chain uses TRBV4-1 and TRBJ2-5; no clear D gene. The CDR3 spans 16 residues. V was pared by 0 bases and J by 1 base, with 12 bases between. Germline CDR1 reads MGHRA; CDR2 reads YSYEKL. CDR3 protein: CASSQEGGQAQETQYF. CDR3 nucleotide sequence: TGCGCCAGCAGCCAAGAGGGCGGCCAGGCCCAAGAGACCCAGTACTTC.

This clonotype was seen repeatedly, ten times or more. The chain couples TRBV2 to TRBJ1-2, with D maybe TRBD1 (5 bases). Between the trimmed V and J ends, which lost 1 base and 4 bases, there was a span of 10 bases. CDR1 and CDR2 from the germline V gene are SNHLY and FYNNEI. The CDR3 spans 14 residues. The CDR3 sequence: CASSEEGRGYGYTF. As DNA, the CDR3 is TGTGCCAGCAGTGAAGAGGGGCGCGGCTATGGCTACACCTTC.

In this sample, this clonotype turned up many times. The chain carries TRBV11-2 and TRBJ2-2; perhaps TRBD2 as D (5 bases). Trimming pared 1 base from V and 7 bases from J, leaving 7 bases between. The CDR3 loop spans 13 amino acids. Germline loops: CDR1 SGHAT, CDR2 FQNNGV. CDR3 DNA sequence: TGTGCCAGCAGCTTAGGGGAGCTCGGGGAGCTGTTTTTT. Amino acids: CASSLGELGELFF.

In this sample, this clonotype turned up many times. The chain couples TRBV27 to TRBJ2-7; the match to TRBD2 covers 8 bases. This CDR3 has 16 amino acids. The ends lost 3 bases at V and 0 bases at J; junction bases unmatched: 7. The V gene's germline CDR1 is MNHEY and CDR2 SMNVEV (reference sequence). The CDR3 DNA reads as TGTGCCAGCAGTTTCCGAGCTAGCGGGTCCTCCTACGAGCAGTACTTC. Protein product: CASSFRASGSSYEQYF.

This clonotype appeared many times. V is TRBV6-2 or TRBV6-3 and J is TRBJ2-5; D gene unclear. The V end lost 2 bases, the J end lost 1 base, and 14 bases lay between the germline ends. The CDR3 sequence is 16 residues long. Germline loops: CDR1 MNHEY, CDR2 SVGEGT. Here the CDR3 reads CASSYGLAEFQETQYF. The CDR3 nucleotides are TGTGCCAGCAGTTACGGGCTGGCTGAATTCCAAGAGACCCAGTACTTC.

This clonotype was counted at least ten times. CDR3 bases: TGCGCCAGCCGACCTGGGACCGGGGAGCTGTTTTTT. Protein: CASRPGTGELFF. This chain connects TRBV4-1 to TRBJ2-2; D not certain. The germline V gene encodes CDR1 MGHRA and CDR2 YSYEKL. V was trimmed by 8 bases and J by 5 bases, leaving 9 bases between them. CDR3 size: 12 residues.

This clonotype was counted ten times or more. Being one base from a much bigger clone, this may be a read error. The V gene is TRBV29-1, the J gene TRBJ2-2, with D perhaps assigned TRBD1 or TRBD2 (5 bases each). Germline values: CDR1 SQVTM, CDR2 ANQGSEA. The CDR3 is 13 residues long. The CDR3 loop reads CSVDGFGTGELCF. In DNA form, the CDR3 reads TGCAGCGTTGATGGGTTTGGGACCGGGGAGCTGTGTTTT.

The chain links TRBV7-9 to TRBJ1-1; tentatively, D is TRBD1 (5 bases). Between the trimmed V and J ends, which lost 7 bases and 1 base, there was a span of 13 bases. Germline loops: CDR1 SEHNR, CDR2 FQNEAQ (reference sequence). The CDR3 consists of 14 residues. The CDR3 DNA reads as TGTGCCAGCAACCGGGGGGTCGCGAACACTGAAGCTTTCTTT. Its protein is CASNRGVANTEAFF.

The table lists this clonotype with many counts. The CDR3 is CSAGGGEGKNIQYF. The CDR3 DNA follows: TGCAGTGCCGGGGGGGGAGAGGGCAAAAACATTCAGTACTTC. The chain joins TRBV20-1 to TRBJ2-4, with TRBD2 matching over 8 bases. This CDR3 region has 14 residues. V lost 6 bases to trimming and J lost 3 bases; unmatched junction nucleotides: 7. The V gene's germline CDR1 is DFQATT and CDR2 SNEGSKA (reference sequence).

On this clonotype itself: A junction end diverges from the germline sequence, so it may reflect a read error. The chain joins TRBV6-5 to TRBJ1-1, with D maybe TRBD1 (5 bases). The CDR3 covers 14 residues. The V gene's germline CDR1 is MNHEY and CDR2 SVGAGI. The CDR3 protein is CAGSYSMEGTEAFF. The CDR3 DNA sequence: TGTGCCGGCAGTTACTCAATGGAGGGGACTGAAGCTTTCTTT.

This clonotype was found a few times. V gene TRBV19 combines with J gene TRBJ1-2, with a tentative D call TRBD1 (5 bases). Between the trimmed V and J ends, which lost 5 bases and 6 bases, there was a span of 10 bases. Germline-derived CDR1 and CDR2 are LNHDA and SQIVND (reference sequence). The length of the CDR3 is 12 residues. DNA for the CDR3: TGTGCCAGTAGTTGGGGGTCTAATGGCTACACCTTC. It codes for CASSWGSNGYTF.

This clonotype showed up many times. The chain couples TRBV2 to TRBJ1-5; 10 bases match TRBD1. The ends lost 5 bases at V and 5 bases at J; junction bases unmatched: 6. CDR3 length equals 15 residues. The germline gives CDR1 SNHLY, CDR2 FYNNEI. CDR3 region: CASSLRQGADQPQHF. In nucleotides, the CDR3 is TGTGCCAGCAGTCTCCGACAGGGGGCCGATCAGCCCCAGCATTTT.